The clone carrying this TCR beta chain was seen a single time. Authors' analysis steps: Quantification of nucleated cells was approximated via reference gene primer amplification. Profiling relied on immunoSEQ multiplex PCR, and the TCRdb table lists in-frame clones only, not all of them. D and trimming come from the DNA, and the V and J calls and clone size come from that table. The repertoire holds some 180,000 clones, roughly nine tenths seen once, with roughly 20% in the top ten. The sample belongs to a study of blood T cell repertoires in COVID-19. Whole-study context: The United States, Italy and Spain were the sources of the acute and convalescent COVID-19 samples. PBMCs, B-cell-depleted T cells, or T cells provided the cDNA or gDNA that made up the material.

This CDR3 region has 11 residues. Germline lookup yields CDR1 LGHDT and CDR2 YNNKEL (reference sequence). The J segment lost 7 bases and the V segment lost 5 bases, leaving 2 bases of the junction unmatched. The genes are TRBV3-1 (or the pseudogene TRBV3-2) and TRBJ2-7; 7 nucleotides line up with TRBD1. The receptor was derived from a man in his sixties or seventies with active or convalescent COVID-19. The specimen was peripheral blood. CDR3 coding DNA: TGTGCCAGCAGCTCACAGGGGGAGCAGTACTTC. Translating gives CASSSQGEQYF.